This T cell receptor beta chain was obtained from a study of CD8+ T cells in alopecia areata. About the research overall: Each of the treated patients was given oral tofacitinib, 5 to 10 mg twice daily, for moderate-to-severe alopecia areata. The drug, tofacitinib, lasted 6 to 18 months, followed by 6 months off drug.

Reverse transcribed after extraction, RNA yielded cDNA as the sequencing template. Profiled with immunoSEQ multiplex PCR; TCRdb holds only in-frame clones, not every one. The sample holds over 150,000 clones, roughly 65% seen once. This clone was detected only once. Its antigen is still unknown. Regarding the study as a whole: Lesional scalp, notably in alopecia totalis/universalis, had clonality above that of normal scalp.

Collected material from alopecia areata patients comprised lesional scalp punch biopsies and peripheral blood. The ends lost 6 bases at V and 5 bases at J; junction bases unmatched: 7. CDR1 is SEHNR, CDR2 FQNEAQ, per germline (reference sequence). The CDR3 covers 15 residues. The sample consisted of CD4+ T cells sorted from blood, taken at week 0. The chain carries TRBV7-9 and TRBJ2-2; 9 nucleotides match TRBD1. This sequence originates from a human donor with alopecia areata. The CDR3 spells CASRAPGTGTGELFF. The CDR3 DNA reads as TGTGCCAGCAGAGCGCCCGGGACAGGGACCGGGGAGCTGTTTTTT. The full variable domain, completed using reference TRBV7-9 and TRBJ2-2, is DTGVSQNPRHKITKRGQNVTFRCDPISEHNRLYWYRQTLGQGPEFLTYFQNEAQLEKSRLLSDRFSAERPKGSFSTLEIQRTEQGDSAMYLCASRAPGTGTGELFFGEGSRLTVL.